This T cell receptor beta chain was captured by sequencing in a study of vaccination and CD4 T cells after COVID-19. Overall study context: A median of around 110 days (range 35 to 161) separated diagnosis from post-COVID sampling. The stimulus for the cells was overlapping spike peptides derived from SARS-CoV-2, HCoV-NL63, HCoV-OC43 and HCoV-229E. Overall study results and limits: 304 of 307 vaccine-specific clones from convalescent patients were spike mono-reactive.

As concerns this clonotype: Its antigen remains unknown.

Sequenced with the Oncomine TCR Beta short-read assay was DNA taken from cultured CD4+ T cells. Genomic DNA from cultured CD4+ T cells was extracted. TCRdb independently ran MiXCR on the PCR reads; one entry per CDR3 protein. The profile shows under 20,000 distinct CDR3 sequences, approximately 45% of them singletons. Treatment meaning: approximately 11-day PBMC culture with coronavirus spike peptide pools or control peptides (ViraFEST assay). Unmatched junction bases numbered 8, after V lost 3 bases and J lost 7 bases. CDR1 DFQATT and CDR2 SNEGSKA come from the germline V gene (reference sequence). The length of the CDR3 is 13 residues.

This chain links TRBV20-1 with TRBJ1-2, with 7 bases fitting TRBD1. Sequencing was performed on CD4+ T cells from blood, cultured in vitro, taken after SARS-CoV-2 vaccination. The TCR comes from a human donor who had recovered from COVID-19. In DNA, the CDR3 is TGCAGTGCTAGCGAACTGACAGGGCTTGGCTACACCTTC. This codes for CSASELTGLGYTF.